This TCR beta chain appears in the sequencing data of a study of CD8 T cells in ankylosing spondylitis. General observations from the study: Typical of ankylosing spondylitis blood, it appeared, was a TCR beta motif of roughly eight highly homologous variants.

The CDR3 is 15 amino acids. J was trimmed by 5 bases and V by 1 base; bases with no gene match: 2. Using its own MiXCR run on the 5' RACE reads, TCRdb lists one record per CDR3 protein. This sample has some 840,000 distinct CDR3 sequences, with roughly 10% found just once. As to this clonotype: Its antigen remains unidentified.

The rearrangement uses TRBV23-1 and TRBJ2-5; 12 bases line up with TRBD1. Being an ORF, TRBV23-1 has a function that is uncertain. This sequence was found in a male donor with ankylosing spondylitis. The sample was blood, either unsorted or a sorted T cell fraction (not recorded which). The CDR3 DNA is TGCGCCAGCAGTCAATGGGACAGGGGGCTGGAGACCCAGTACTTC. Its protein product is CASSQWDRGLETQYF.